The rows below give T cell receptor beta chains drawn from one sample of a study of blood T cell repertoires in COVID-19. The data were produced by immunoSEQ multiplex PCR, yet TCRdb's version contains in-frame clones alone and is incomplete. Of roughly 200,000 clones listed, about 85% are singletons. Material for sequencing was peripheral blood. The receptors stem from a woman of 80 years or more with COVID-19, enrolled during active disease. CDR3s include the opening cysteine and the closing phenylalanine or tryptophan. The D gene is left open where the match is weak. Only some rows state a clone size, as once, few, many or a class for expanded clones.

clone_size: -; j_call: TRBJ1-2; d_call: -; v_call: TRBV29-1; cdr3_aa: CSAQTGMGGYTF; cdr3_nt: TGCAGCGCCCAAACAGGGATGGGTGGCTACACCTTC
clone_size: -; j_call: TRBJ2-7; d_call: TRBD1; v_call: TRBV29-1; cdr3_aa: CSVGNQGALRYEQYF; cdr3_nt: TGCAGCGTCGGAAATCAGGGGGCGCTGAGGTACGAGCAGTACTTC
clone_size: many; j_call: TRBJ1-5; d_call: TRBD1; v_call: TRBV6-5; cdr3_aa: CASSYRQGMLQPQHF; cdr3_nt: TGTGCCAGCAGTTACCGACAGGGGATGCTGCAGCCCCAGCATTTT
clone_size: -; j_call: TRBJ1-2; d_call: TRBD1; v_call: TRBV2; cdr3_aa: CASSRDRGYLANYGYTF; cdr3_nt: TGTGCCAGCAGTAGGGACAGGGGATATTTAGCTAACTATGGCTACACCTTC
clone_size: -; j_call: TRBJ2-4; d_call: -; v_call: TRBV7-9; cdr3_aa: CASSLGTFDIQYF; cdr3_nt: TGTGCCAGCAGCTTGGGGACATTTGACATTCAGTACTTC
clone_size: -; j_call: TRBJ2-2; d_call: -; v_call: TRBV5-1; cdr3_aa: CASSWKTGTTNTGELFF; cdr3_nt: TGCGCCAGCAGCTGGAAAACCGGGACAACGAACACCGGGGAGCTGTTTTTT
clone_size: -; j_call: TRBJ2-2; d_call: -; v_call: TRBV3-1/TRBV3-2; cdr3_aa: CASSQGHLTNTGELFF; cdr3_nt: TGTGCCAGCAGCCAAGGGCATCTTACGAACACCGGGGAGCTGTTTTTT
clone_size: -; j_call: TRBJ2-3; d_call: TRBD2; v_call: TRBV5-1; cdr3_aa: CASSLAGVRTDTQYF; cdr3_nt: TGCGCCAGCAGCTTAGCGGGGGTGCGCACAGATACGCAGTATTTT
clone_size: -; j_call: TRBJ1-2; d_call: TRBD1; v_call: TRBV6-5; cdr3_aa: CASGQGYGYTF; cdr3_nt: TGTGCCAGTGGACAGGGTTATGGCTACACCTTC
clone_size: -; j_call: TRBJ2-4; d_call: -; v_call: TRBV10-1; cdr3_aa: CASSPDPTENIQYF; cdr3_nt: TGCGCCAGCAGTCCTGACCCGACAGAAAACATTCAGTACTTC
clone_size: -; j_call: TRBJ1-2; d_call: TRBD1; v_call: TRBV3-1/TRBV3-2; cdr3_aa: CASTAGGNYGYTF; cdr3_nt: TGTGCCAGCACCGCAGGGGGCAACTATGGCTACACCTTC
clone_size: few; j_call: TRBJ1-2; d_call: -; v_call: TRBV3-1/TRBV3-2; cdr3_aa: CASSDRRGYGYTF; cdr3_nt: TGTGCCAGCAGCGACCGGAGGGGCTATGGCTACACCTTC
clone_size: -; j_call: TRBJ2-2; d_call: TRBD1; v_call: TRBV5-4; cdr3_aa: CASSLLRDRNTGELFF; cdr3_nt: TGTGCCAGCAGCTTGCTCCGGGACAGGAACACCGGGGAGCTGTTTTTT
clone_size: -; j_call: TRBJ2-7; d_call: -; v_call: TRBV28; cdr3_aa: CASSLGVRRAGQYF; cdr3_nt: TGTGCCAGCAGTTTGGGGGTTCGGAGGGCTGGGCAGTACTTC
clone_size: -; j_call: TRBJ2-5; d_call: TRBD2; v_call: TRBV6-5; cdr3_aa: CASGARAGGQETQYF; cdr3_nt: TGTGCCAGCGGGGCCCGAGCGGGGGGCCAAGAGACCCAGTACTTC
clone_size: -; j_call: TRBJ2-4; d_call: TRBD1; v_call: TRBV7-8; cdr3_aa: CASSLGSGGNIQYF; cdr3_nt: TGTGCCAGCAGCTTAGGGTCAGGGGGCAACATTCAGTACTTC
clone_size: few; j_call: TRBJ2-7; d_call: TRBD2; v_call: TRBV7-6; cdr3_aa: CASSLGAGGPDNEQYF; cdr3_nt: TGTGCCAGCAGCTTAGGTGCGGGGGGGCCCGATAACGAGCAGTACTTC
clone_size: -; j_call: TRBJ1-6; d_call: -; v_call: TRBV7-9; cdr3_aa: CASSPPGTRVSPLHF; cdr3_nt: TGTGCCAGCAGCCCCCCCGGGACACGGGTATCACCCCTCCACTTT
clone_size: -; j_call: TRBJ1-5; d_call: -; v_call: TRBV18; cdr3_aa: CASSSSAQSGNQPQHF; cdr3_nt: TGTGCCAGCTCCTCCTCAGCCCAGAGCGGCAATCAGCCCCAGCATTTT
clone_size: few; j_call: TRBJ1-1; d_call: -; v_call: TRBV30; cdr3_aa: CAWTTGPNTEAFF; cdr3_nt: TGTGCCTGGACAACAGGGCCGAACACTGAAGCTTTCTTT
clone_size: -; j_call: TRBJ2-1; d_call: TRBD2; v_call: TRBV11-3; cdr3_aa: CASSLGTSGYNEQFF; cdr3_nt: TGTGCCAGCAGCTTAGGGACTAGCGGCTACAATGAGCAGTTCTTC
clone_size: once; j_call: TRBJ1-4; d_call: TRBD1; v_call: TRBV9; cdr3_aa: CASSAPTNSGTGEKQNEKLFF; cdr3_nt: TGTGCCAGCAGCGCACCTACTAACTCAGGGACAGGCGAAAAACAAAATGAAAAACTGTTTTTT
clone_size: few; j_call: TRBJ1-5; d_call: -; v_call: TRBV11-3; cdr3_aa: CASIRLKGPPNQPQHF; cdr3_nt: TGTGCCAGCATCCGTCTGAAGGGGCCCCCCAATCAGCCCCAGCATTTT
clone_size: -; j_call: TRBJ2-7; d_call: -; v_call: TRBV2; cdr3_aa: CASSEGASYEQYF; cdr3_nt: TGTGCCAGCAGTGAAGGGGCCTCCTACGAGCAGTACTTC
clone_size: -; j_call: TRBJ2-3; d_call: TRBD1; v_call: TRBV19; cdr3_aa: CATTPGTGGADTQYF; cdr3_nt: TGTGCCACAACCCCCGGGACAGGGGGCGCAGATACGCAGTATTTT
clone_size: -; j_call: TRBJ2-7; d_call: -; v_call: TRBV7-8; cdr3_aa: CASSPVVGAEDF; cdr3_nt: TGTGCCAGCAGCCCAGTGGTAGGGGCTGAGGACTTC
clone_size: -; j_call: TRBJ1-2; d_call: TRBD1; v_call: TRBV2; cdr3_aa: CASRPRTGDIYGYTF; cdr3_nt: TGTGCCAGCAGGCCCCGGACAGGGGATATCTATGGCTACACCTTC
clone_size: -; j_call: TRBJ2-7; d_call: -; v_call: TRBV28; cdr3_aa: CASSPRSYEQYF; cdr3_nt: TGTGCCAGCAGCCCCCGCTCCTACGAGCAGTACTTC
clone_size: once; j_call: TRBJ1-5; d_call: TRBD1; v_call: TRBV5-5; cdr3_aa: CASSKGQGNQPQHF; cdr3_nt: TGTGCCAGCAGCAAGGGACAGGGCAATCAGCCCCAGCATTTT
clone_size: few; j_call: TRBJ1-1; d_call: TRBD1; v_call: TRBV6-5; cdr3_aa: CASRVFGTANTEAFF; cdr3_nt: TGTGCCAGCAGGGTCTTTGGGACAGCGAACACTGAAGCTTTCTTT
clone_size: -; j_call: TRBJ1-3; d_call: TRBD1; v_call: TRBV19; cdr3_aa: CASYDRGKKSSGNTIYF; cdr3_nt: TGTGCCAGTTATGACAGGGGTAAGAAGAGCTCTGGAAACACCATATATTTT
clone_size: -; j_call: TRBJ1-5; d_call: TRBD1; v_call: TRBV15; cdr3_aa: CATSRPSAGTGNQPQHF; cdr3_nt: TGTGCCACCAGCAGACCATCGGCCGGGACAGGCAATCAGCCCCAGCATTTT
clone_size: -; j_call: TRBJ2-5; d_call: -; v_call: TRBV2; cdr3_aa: CASRPDPGGETQYF; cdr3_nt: TGTGCCAGCAGACCGGACCCCGGGGGAGAGACCCAGTACTTC
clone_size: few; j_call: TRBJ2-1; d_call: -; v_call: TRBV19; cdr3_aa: CASRGRQLGGNEQFF; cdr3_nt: TGTGCCAGTAGGGGTAGACAGTTGGGGGGCAATGAGCAGTTCTTC